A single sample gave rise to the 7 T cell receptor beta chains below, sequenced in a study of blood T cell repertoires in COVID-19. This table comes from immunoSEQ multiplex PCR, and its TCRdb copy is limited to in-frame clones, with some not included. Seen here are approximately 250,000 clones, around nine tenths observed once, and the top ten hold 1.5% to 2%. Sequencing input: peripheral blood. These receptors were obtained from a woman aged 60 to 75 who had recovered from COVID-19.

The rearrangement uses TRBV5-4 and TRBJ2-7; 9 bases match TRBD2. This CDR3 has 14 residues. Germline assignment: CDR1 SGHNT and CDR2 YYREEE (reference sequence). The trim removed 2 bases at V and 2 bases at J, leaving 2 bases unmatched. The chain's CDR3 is CASSFRGGAYEQYF. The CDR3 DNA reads TGTGCCAGCAGCTTCCGCGGGGGGGCCTACGAGCAGTACTTC.

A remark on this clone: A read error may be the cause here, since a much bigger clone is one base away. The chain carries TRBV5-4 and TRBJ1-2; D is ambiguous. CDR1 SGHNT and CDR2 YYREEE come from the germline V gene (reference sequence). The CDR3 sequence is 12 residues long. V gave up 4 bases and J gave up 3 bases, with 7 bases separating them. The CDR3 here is CASSARDYGYTF. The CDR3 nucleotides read TGTGCCAGCAGCGCGAGGGACTATGGCTACACCTTC.

CDR3 sequence reads: CASRGQGSGNTIYF. Written as DNA, the CDR3 is TGTGCCAGCAGAGGACAGGGGTCCGGAAACACCATATATTTT. The chain combines TRBV28 with TRBJ1-3; 9 bases map to TRBD1. Germline CDR1 MDHEN, CDR2 SYDVKM. Losses at the gene ends were 6 bases for V and 4 bases for J; bases not matched to a gene: 4. The CDR3 is 14 amino acids. Full variable domain (remainder filled in from reference TRBV28 and TRBJ1-3): DVKVTQSSRYLVKRTGEKVFLECVQDMDHENMFWYRQDPGLGLRLIYFSYDVKMKEKGDIPEGYSVSREKKERFSLILESASTNQTSMYLCASRGQGSGNTIYFGEGSWLTVV.

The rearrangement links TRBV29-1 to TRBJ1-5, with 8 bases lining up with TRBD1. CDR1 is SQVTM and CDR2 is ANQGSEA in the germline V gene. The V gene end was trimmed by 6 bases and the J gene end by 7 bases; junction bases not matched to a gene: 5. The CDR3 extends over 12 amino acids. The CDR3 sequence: CSVGQGRQPQHF. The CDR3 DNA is TGCAGCGTCGGACAGGGCAGGCAGCCCCAGCATTTT.

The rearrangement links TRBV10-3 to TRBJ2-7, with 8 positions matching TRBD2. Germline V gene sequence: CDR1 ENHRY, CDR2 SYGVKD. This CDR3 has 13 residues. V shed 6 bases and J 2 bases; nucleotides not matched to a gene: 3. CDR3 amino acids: CAISLAGTYEQYF. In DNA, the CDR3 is TGTGCCATCAGCTTAGCGGGGACCTACGAGCAGTACTTC.

CDR3: CASSSRDSTLYTF. Written as DNA, the CDR3 is TGCGCCAGCAGCTCCAGGGACAGCACCCTCTACACCTTC. This chain links TRBV5-1 with TRBJ1-2; 7 positions match TRBD1. The CDR3 runs 13 residues. V trimming: 3 bases; J trimming: 10 bases; junction bases outside the gene matches: 9. Germline CDR1 SGHRS, CDR2 YFSETQ. Full variable domain (missing parts from reference TRBV5-1 and TRBJ1-2): KAGVTQTPRYLIKTRGQQVTLSCSPISGHRSVSWYQQTPGQGLQFLFEYFSETQRNKGNFPGRFSGRQFSNSRSEMNVSTLELGDSALYLCASSSRDSTLYTFGSGTRLTVV.

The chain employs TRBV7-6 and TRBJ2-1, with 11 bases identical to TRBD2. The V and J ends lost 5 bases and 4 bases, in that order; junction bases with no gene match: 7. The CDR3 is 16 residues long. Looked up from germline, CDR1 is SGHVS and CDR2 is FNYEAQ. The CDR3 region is CASSPRGTSGYNEQFF. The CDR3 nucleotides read TGTGCCAGCAGCCCACGAGGGACTAGCGGATACAATGAGCAGTTCTTC.